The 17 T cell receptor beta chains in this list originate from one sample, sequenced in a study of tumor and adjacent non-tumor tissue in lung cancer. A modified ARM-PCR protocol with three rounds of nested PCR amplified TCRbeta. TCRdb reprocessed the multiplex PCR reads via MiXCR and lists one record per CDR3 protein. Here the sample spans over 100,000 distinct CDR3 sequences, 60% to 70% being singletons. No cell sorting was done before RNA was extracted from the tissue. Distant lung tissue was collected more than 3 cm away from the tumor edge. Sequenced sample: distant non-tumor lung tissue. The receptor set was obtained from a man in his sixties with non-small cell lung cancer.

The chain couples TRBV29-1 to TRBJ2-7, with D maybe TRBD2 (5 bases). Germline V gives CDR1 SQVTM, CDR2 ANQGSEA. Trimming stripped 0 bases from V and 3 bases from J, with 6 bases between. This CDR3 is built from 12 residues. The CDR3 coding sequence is TGCAGCGTTGAAGAGGCGGGCTACGAGCAGTACTTC. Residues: CSVEEAGYEQYF.

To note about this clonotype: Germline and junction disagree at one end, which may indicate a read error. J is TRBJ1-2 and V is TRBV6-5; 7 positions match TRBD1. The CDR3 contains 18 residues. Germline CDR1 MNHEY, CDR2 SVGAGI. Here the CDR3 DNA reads TGTGCCAGCAGGTCAGAGATGACAGGGAGATGGAGTGACTATGGCTACGCCTTC. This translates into CASRSEMTGRWSDYGYAF.

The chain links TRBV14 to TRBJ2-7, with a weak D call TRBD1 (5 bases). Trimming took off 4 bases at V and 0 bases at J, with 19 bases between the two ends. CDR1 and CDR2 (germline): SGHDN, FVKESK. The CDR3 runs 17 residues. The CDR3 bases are TGTGCCAGCAGCCTCGGCTCGAAGGGGCCTAGCTCCTACGAGCAGTACTTC. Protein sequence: CASSLGSKGPSSYEQYF.

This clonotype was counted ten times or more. The CDR3 DNA is TGTGCTAGTGGCTCCGACAGGGTGACCACCGGGGAGCTGTTTTTT. Protein sequence: CASGSDRVTTGELFF. This rearrangement joins TRBV12-5 to TRBJ2-2; TRBD1 agrees at 7 bases. V shed 6 bases and J 4 bases; nucleotides not matched to a gene: 8. Germline lookup yields CDR1 LGHNT and CDR2 FRNRAP. This CDR3 is 15 amino acids long. The whole variable domain, remainder taken from reference TRBV12-5 and TRBJ2-2, is DARVTQTPRHKVTEMGQEVTMRCQPILGHNTVFWYRQTMMQGLELLAYFRNRAPLDDSGMPKDRFSAEMPDATLATLKIQPSEPRDSAVYFCASGSDRVTTGELFFGEGSRLTVL.

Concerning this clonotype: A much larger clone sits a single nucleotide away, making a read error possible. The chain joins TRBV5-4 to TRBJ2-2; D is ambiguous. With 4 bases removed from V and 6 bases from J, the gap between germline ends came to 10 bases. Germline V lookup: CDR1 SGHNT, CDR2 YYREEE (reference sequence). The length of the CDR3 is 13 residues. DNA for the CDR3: TGTGCCAGCAGCGCCGGACCGGCCGGGGAGCTGTTTTTT. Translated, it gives CASSAGPAGELFF.

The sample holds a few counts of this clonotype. CDR3 region: CSARGDRGQGGYTF. CDR3 DNA sequence: TGCAGTGCTAGAGGCGACAGGGGGCAGGGTGGCTACACCTTC. This rearrangement joins TRBV20-1 to TRBJ1-2, with 10 bases that match TRBD1. CDR3 length: 14 amino acids. V trimming: 1 base; J trimming: 7 bases; junction bases outside the gene matches: 6. CDR1 and CDR2 (germline): DFQATT, SNEGSKA (reference sequence).

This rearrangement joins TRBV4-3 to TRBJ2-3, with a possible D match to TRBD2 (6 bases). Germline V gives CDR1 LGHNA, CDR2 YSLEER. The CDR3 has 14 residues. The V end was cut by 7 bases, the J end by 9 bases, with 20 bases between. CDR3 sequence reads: CASNHQTSSATQYF. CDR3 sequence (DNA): TGCGCCAGCAACCACCAGACTAGTTCGGCAACGCAGTATTTT.

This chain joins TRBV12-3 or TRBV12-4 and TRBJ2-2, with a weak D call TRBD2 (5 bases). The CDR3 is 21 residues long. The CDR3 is CACSFLGRGLEGSSNTGELFF. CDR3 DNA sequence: TGTGCATGCAGTTTTTTAGGTCGAGGGCTCGAGGGCTCGTCGAACACCGGGGAGCTGTTTTTT.

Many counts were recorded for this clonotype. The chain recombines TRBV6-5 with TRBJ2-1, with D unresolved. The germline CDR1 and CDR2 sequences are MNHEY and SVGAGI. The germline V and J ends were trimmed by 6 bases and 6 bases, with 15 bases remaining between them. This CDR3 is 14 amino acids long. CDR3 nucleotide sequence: TGTGCCAGCAGCCCCTCCCGGCCGAGCAATGAGCAGTTCTTC. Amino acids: CASSPSRPSNEQFF.

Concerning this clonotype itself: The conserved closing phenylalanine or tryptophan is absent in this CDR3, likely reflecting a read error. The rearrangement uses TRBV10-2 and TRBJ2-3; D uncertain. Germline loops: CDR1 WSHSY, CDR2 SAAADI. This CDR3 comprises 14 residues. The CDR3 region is CASKGYRYTDTQYS. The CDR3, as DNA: TGCGCCAGCAAAGGCTACAGATACACAGATACACAGTATTCT.

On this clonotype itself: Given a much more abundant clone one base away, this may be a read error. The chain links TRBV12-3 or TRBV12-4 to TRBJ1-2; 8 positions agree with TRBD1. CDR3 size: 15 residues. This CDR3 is CASNLVGQGQGGYTF. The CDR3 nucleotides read TGTGCCAGCAATTTAGTAGGACAGGGCCAAGGCGGCTACACCTTC.

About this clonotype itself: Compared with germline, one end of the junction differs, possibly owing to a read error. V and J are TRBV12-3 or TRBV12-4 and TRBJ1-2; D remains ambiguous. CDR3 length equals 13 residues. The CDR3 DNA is TGTACCAGCACCTCTTCGACGGGGTATGACTACACCTTC. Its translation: CTSTSSTGYDYTF.

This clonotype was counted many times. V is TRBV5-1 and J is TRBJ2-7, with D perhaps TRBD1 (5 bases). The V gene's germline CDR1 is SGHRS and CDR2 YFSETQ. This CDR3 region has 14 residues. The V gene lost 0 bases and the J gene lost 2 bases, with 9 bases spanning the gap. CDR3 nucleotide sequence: TGCGCCAGCAGCTTGGCAGGGAACCCCTACGAGCAGTACTTC. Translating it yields CASSLAGNPYEQYF.

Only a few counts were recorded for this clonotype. The CDR3 is CASSLVGSTNTQYF. CDR3 sequence (DNA): TGTGCCAGCAGCTTAGTAGGCAGTACAAATACGCAGTATTTT. This rearrangement joins TRBV11-2 to TRBJ2-3, with D hard to call. The germline gives CDR1 SGHAT, CDR2 FQNNGV. The CDR3 sequence is 14 residues long. Trimming took off 1 base at V and 7 bases at J, with 12 bases between the two ends.

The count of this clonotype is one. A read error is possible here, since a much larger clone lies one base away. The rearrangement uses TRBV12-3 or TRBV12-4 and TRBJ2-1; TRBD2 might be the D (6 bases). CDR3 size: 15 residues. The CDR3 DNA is TGTTCCAGCAGTTCTGGGCGGGGCTCCTACAATGAGCAGTTCTTC. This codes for CSSSSGRGSYNEQFF.

This chain's CDR3 is CASSPGAEKLFF. The CDR3, as DNA: TGTGCCAGCTCACCGGGCGCGGAAAAACTGTTTTTT. This chain links TRBV18 with TRBJ1-4; D is uncertain. CDR3 length: 12 residues. The germline V gene encodes CDR1 KGHSH and CDR2 LQKENI. V lost 3 bases to trimming and J lost 8 bases, with 7 bases between them.

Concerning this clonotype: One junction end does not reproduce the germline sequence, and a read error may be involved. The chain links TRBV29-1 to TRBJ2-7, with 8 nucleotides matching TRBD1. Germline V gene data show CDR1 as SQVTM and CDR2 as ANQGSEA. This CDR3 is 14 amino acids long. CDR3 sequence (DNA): TGCAGCGTGGTCGGGACAGGCGCCTCCTACAAGCAGTACTTC. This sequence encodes CSVVGTGASYKQYF.